This T cell receptor (beta chain) is drawn from a study of blood T cell repertoires in COVID-19. On the study more broadly: Sites in the United States, Italy and Spain provided acute and convalescent COVID-19 samples.

TCRdb's copy holds only in-frame clones and misses some; the assay was immunoSEQ multiplex PCR. The table lists approximately 150,000 clones, about 88% of them singletons, with 2.6% in the top ten. The germline V gene has CDR1 LNHDA and CDR2 SQIVND (reference sequence). This CDR3 is 15 amino acids long. Losses at the gene ends were 4 bases for V and 8 bases for J; bases not matched to a gene: 8. Material: peripheral blood. The TCR comes from a human donor with acute or convalescent COVID-19. The donor label of this sample is uncertain. V gene TRBV19 combines with J gene TRBJ1-4; TRBD1 aligns across 9 bases. The CDR3 DNA reads as TGTGCCAGTAGTAACACCGGGACAGGGCGGGAAAAACTGTTTTTT. It is translated as CASSNTGTGREKLFF.